This TCR beta chain was sequenced for a study of CD8 T cells in Susac syndrome (dated by TCRdb to the late 2010s). General notes on the study: Repertoire sequencing was used to test whether CD8+ T cell activation and differentiation in Susac syndrome was antigen driven. CD8+ T cell repertoire clonality was compared between more than ten healthy donors, approximately 14 Susac syndrome patients and 15 multiple sclerosis patients.

High-throughput TCR beta sequencing profiled peripheral blood CD8+ and CD4+ T cells from healthy donors, Susac syndrome patients and multiple sclerosis patients. Treatment-naive patients with stable or active relapsing-remitting disease fulfilling revised McDonald criteria were used as multiple sclerosis controls. Bulk CD8+ and CD4+ T cells were purified magnetically by negative isolation, whereas CD8+ TEMRA cells were enriched by FACS. Blood was drawn into EDTA tubes, processed within 24 hours, and PBMCs were isolated by density gradient centrifugation. PBMCs intended for TCR sequencing were frozen in liquid nitrogen and were later thawed in a 37 degrees C water bath. The sorted or isolated CD4+, CD8+ and CD8+ TEMRA cells reached a purity of at least 90%. RNA was extracted with the RNeasy kit and about 0.5 to 1 ug was reverse transcribed using random hexamers. TCR beta CDR3 regions were amplified with the immunoSEQ multiplex PCR assay covering 54 Vbeta and 13 Jbeta segments. PCR amplification bias was corrected using a synthetic template baseline for primer optimization and computational correction. On the study's bioinformatics: Reads were assigned to V, D and J genes according to IMGT and analyzed in immunoSEQ Analyzer, with only productive sequences retained. Clonality was computed as one minus Shannon entropy normalized by log2 of the number of productive unique sequences. For each patient and control, public and private clones were evaluated within the 100 most prevalent clones. Susac-specific clones were defined as absent from healthy and MS cohorts, roughly 1,100 published viral clones and other ImmuneACCESS disease sequences. TCRdb redid the processing of the public reads, applying fastp at Q25 and MiXCR, and retained in-frame beta chains. Rows matching on CDR3 protein sequence are summarized as one entry with the most common DNA and genes. TCRdb, not the original authors, processed these V and J calls. The sample includes about 300,000 distinct CDR3 sequences, with over 75% observed a single time. The top ten hold less than 0.2% of the sample.

Regarding this clonotype: Its antigen is still unknown. No much larger clone exists at a distance of one base, and base qualities are not known.

Study-wide conclusions, independent of this receptor: The number of individuals in the TCR sequencing and HLA analysis was recognized as being relatively small.

The sequence came from a human donor with multiple sclerosis. Source material: CD8+ T cells from PBMCs.

The sequenced DNA is TGTGCCAGCAGCCTTGGTTGGGGGATTGGGAATGAGCAGTTCTTC. It encodes CASSLGWGIGNEQFF. This chain is built from TRBV7-8 and TRBJ2-1; the D segment is perhaps TRBD1 or TRBD2, each sharing 5 matched bases. V lost 5 bases and J lost 7 bases; the stretch between them is 18 bases long. The germline V gene gives CDR1 as SGHVS and CDR2 as FQNEAQ. Inclusive of the bounding cysteine and phenylalanine, the CDR3 is 15 residues long. Just CDR3 DNA is preserved here, 45 bases in frame from base 1.